These T cell receptor beta chains were read from a single sample in a study of identical twins. TCRdb used MiXCR to reprocess the 5' RACE reads, holding one entry per CDR3 protein. The sample lists about 890,000 distinct CDR3 sequences; roughly 12% were seen once. This sample was also put to use in a study of yellow fever vaccine responses in identical twins.

Sequencing used PBMCs. The source is a woman between 18 and 30 years old in good health. Each CDR3 is given without its conserved first and last residue. Fields, in order: V gene, J gene, CDR3 protein.

TRBV10-3	TRBJ1-1	AITSTGANTEAF
TRBV2	TRBJ2-1	ASSGVETAYNEQF
TRBV3-1	TRBJ2-3	ASSPDTGPGETQY
TRBV27	TRBJ2-3	ATSQRSSTDTQY
TRBV20-1	TRBJ2-3	SASPPGWGTDTQY
TRBV5-5	TRBJ2-1	ASSLSSSGGNEQF
TRBV2	TRBJ2-1	ASRPEGRSAYNEQF
TRBV13	TRBJ1-4	ASSQTGGGTKEKLF
TRBV18	TRBJ2-1	ASSLVPSNEQF
TRBV28	TRBJ1-1	ASSLSGGTRGAF
TRBV4-2	TRBJ2-1	ASSHGLEFDEQF
TRBV20-1	TRBJ2-2	SANAGAAGGELF
TRBV6-5	TRBJ1-2	ASKAGYGYT
TRBV4-2	TRBJ2-5	ASSHPGFQETQY
TRBV5-4	TRBJ2-2	ASSWALGQGVTGELF
TRBV7-9	TRBJ2-1	ASSLGAWGSEQF
TRBV20-1	TRBJ2-3	SAPPGSYTDTQY
TRBV12-3/TRBV12-4	TRBJ1-2	ASSLGDATNYGYT
TRBV4-1	TRBJ2-5	ASSLVVSGETQY
TRBV29-1	TRBJ2-2	STGEQNTGELF
TRBV12-3/TRBV12-4	TRBJ2-5	ASSASGTGETQY
TRBV9	TRBJ2-2	ASQSRAFTGELF
TRBV5-1	TRBJ1-6	ASRTGQFSYNSPLH
TRBV19	TRBJ2-1	ASSLSGRAFSYNEQF
TRBV5-5	TRBJ1-4	ASSSRATNEKLF
TRBV20-1	TRBJ1-1	SAQNTEAF
TRBV20-1	TRBJ1-5	SAVDGGHGNQPQH
TRBV7-2	TRBJ1-6	ASSLKFSPLH
TRBV2	TRBJ2-7	ASTERGRFTYEQY
TRBV25-1	TRBJ2-7	ASIRTGGNEQY
TRBV4-1	TRBJ2-1	ASSQDRRQGDREQF
TRBV12-3/TRBV12-4	TRBJ2-5	ASSPVNRGLRQETQY
TRBV6-2/TRBV6-3	TRBJ1-1	ASSWNILRTEAF
TRBV2	TRBJ1-1	ASKTGGFGAF
TRBV5-1	TRBJ2-1	ASSPGQGVGWQF
TRBV20-1	TRBJ2-5	SAREGLAGGPQRFGTQY
TRBV29-1	TRBJ1-2	SVDRTGLGGYT
TRBV6-1	TRBJ2-1	ASSSGTSEAGYLF
TRBV29-1	TRBJ2-5	SVGLAGVGRETQY
TRBV15	TRBJ2-5	ATGSGQGETQY
TRBV20-1	TRBJ2-3	SAATSGISTDTQY